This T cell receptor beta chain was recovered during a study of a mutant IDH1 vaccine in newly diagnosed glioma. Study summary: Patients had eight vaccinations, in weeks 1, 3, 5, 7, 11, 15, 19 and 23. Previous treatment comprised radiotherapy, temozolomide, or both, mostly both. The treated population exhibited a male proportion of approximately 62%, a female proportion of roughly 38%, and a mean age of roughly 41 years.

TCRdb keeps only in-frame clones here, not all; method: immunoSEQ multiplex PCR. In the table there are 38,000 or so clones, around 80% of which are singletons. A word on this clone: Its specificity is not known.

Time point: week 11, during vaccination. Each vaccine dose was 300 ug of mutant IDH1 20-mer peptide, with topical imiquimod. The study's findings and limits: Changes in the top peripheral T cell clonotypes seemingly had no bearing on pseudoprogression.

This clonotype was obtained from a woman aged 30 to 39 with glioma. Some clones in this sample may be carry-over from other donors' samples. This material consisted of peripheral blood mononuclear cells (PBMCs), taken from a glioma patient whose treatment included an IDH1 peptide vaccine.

CDR3 sequence reads: CASSYSGRTGELFF. The DNA for the CDR3 is TGTGCCAGCAGTTACTCGGGCAGGACCGGGGAGCTGTTTTTT. This chain connects TRBV6-5 to TRBJ2-2; D call uncertain. The V and J ends lost 0 bases and 5 bases respectively, with 7 bases between them. The germline CDR1 and CDR2 sequences are MNHEY and SVGAGI. CDR3 length: 14 amino acids.